The clone carrying this TCR beta chain was counted only a few times. This entry belongs to a study of early T cells in non-severe SARS-CoV-2 infection. Looked up from germline, CDR1 is SQVTM and CDR2 is ANQGSEA. Trimming took off 4 bases at V and 1 base at J, with 13 bases between the two ends. The CDR3 is 14 amino acids. The TCR library protocol attached unique molecular identifiers to the individual cDNA molecules. TCRdb passed the 5' RACE reads through MiXCR, listing each CDR3 protein once. The data contain approximately 85,000 distinct CDR3 sequences, around an eighth of them seen just once; the ten biggest clones take up just over 6.5%.

The origin of this receptor is an adult who was a healthcare worker with PCR-confirmed SARS-CoV-2 infection or an uninfected control (not recorded which). What was sequenced was whole blood. The V call is TRBV29-1, the J call TRBJ1-1, with D possibly being TRBD1 (6 bases). CDR3 loop: CSVASTGSNTEAFF. The CDR3 bases are TGCAGCGTTGCGTCGACAGGCTCGAACACTGAAGCTTTCTTT.